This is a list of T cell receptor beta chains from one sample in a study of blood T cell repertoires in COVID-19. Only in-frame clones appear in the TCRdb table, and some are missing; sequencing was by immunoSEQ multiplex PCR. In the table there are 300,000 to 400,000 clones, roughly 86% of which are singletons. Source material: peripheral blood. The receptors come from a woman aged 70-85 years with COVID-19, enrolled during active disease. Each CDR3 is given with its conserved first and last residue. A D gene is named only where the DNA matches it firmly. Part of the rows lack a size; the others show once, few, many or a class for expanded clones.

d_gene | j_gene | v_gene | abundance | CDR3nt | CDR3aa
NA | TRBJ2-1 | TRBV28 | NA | TGTGCCAGCTCCCCGGAGGCTCTGGGGTACAATGAGCAGTTCTTC | CASSPEALGYNEQFF
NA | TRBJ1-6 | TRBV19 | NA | TGTGCCAGTAGTATACAGGGGAATCGGTCACCCCTCCACTTT | CASSIQGNRSPLHF
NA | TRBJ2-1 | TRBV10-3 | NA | TGTGCCACCTCTAGGGGGGGTCTCAATGAGCAGTTCTTC | CATSRGGLNEQFF
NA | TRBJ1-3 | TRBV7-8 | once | TGTGCCAGCAGCCGTTCGGACGGGGTAAACACCATATATTTT | CASSRSDGVNTIYF
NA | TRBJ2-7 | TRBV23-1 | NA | TGCGCCAGCAGTCATAGCGGCTACGAGCAGTACTTC | CASSHSGYEQYF
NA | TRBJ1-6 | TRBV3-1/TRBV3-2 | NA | TGTGCCAGCAGTTATACGGCGGGGGCTTCACCCCTCCACTTT | CASSYTAGASPLHF
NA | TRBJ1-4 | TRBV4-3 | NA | TGCGCCAGCAGCCAAGCCCCGACGGGTGAAAAACTGTTTTTT | CASSQAPTGEKLFF
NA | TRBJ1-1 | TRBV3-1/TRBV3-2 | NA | TGTGCCAGCAGCTTACAGGGTACGGGCACTGAAGCTTTCTTT | CASSLQGTGTEAFF
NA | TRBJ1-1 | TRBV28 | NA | TGTGCCAGCAGTTCCACAGGGTTACGGGGCACTGAAGCTTTCTTT | CASSSTGLRGTEAFF
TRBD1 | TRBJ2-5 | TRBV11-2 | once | TGTGCCAGCAGCGCCTCCGGGACAGGGCAAGAGACCCAGTACTTC | CASSASGTGQETQYF
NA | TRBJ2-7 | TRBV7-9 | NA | TGTGCCAGCAGCTATACCCGGGACACGGACCCCTACGAGCAGTACTTC | CASSYTRDTDPYEQYF
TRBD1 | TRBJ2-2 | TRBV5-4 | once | TGTGCCAGTTCGCCGGGACAGGGAAAGACCGGGGAGCTGTTTTTT | CASSPGQGKTGELFF
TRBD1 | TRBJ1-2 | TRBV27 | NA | TGTGCCAGCAGTTTGGTGGGACAGGGGGCCAATGGCTACACCTTC | CASSLVGQGANGYTF
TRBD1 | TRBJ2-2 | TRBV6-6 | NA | TGTGCCACCCACAGGGGGCCGGGCGGGGAGCTGTTTTTT | CATHRGPGGELFF
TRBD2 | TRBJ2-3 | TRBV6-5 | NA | TGTGCCAGCAGAAGGACTAGTAGTTTCACAGATACGCAGTATTTT | CASRRTSSFTDTQYF
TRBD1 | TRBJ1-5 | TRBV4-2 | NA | TGTGCCAGCAGCCTATCGGACAGGGATAGCAATCAGCCCCAGCATTTT | CASSLSDRDSNQPQHF
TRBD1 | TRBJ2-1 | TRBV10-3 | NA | TGTGCCATCAGAGTCGGGACAGGGAAGAACAATGAGCAGTTCTTC | CAIRVGTGKNNEQFF
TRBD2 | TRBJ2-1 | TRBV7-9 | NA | TGTGCCAGCAGCCGACCGGGACTAGCTGGGTGGAATGAGCAGTTCTTC | CASSRPGLAGWNEQFF
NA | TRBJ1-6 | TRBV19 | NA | TGTGCCAGTAGTATATCGGACGGGGATAATTCACCCCTCCACTTT | CASSISDGDNSPLHF
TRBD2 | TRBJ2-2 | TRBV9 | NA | TGTGCCAGCAGCGTAGACGGGGGGTCTACCGGGGAGCTGTTTTTT | CASSVDGGSTGELFF
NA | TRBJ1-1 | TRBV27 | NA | TGTGCCAGCAGTTTTAGGCTCGGGGGTGAAGCTTTCTTT | CASSFRLGGEAFF
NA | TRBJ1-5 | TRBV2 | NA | TGTGCCAGCAGCAGGGAGGGAAACAATCAGCCCCAGCATTTT | CASSREGNNQPQHF
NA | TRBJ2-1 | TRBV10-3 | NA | TGTGCCATCAGTGAGTCCAAAAGGCAGGGGTACTACAATGAGCAGTTCTTC | CAISESKRQGYYNEQFF
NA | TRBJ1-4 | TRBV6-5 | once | TGTGCCAGCAGTAGCATTTATAAAAATGAAAAACTGTTTTTT | CASSSIYKNEKLFF
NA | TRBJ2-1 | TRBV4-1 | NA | TGCGCCAGCAGCCAGGGTCTAGCCTACCTCTACAATGAGCAGTTCTTC | CASSQGLAYLYNEQFF
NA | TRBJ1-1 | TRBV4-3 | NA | TGCGCCAGCAGCCCAGGTGAGGGAGGCACTGAAGCTTTCTTT | CASSPGEGGTEAFF
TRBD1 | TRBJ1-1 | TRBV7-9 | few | TGTGCCAGCAGCCCGACAGGGCCAGGGACTGAAGCTTTCTTT | CASSPTGPGTEAFF
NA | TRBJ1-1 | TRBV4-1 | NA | TGCGCCAGCAGCCATGCTACAGGGAAACGGTTCATGAACACTGAAGCTTTCTTT | CASSHATGKRFMNTEAFF
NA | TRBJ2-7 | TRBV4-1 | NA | TGCGCCAGCAGCCAACCGGGGTTTAGCGAGCAGTACTTC | CASSQPGFSEQYF
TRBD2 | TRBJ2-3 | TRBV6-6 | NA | TGTGCCAGCAGCCCCGGGGGGGCTAGCACAGATACGCAGTATTTT | CASSPGGASTDTQYF
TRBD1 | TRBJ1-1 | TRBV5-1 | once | TGCGCCAGCAGCTTGGAGACAGGGAGGACTGAAGCTTTCTTT | CASSLETGRTEAFF
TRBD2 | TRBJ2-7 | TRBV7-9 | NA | TGTGCCAGCACCGGGGACTATGAATACGAGCAGTACTTC | CASTGDYEYEQYF
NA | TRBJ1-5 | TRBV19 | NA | TGTGCCAGTAGCCTCGATCTCGGGGGGCCACCCAATCAGCCCCAGCATTTT | CASSLDLGGPPNQPQHF
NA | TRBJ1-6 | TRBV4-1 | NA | TGCGCCAGCAGCCAAGAAGAGTTGGGAGGTTCACCCCTCCACTTT | CASSQEELGGSPLHF
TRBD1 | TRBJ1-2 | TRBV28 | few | TGTGCCAGCAGACCCATGACAGGGAACTATGGCTACACCTTC | CASRPMTGNYGYTF
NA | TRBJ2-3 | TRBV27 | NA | TGTGCCAGCAGTTTAATCGGGGCAGATACGCAGTATTTT | CASSLIGADTQYF
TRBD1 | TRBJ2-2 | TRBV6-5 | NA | TGTGCCAGCACCCAACAGGGGTACGCCGGGGAGCTGTTTTTT | CASTQQGYAGELFF
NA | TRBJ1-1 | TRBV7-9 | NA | TGTGCCAGCAGCTTTCCAATGAACACTGAAGCTTTCTTT | CASSFPMNTEAFF
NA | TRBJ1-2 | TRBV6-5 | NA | TGTGCCGGCCGTTTGGGCTCAAACTATGGCTACACCTTC | CAGRLGSNYGYTF
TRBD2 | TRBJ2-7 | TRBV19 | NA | TGTGCCAGTAGTGATCAGCGGGGGGGCCGCTACGAGCAGTACTTC | CASSDQRGGRYEQYF
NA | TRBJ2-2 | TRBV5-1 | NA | TGCGCCAGCAACCCCAAGGGGGTCTCGAACACCGGGGAGCTGTTTTTT | CASNPKGVSNTGELFF
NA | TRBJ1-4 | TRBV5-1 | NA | TGCGCCAGCAAGATAGGGGACTCAAATGAAAAACTGTTTTTT | CASKIGDSNEKLFF
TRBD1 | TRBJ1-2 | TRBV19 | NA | TGTGCCACTCCGGGACAGAAGGGTGGCTACACCTTC | CATPGQKGGYTF
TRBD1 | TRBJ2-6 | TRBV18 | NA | TGTGCCAGCTCACAACAGGGGGCCTCCTCTGGGGCCAACGTCCTGACTTTC | CASSQQGASSGANVLTF
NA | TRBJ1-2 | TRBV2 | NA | TGTGCCAGCAGTGAACGTAGAGAAAACTATGGCTACACCTTC | CASSERRENYGYTF
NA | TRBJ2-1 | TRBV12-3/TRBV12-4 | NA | TGTGCCAGCTTGACAGCCAATGAGCAGTTCTTC | CASLTANEQFF
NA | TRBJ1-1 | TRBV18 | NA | TGTGCCAGCTCACCCCAGGACACTGAAGCTTTCTTT | CASSPQDTEAFF
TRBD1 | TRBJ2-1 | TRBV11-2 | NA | TGTGCCAGCAGCGCGCCGGGACAGGGTACCTACAATGAGCAGTTCTTC | CASSAPGQGTYNEQFF
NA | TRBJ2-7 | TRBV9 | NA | TGTGCCAGCAGCGTTGAAGGGGCCTCCTACGAGCAGTACTTC | CASSVEGASYEQYF
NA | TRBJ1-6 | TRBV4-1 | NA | TGCGCCAGCAGCCAAAGAGGGGGAGGGGGGGCATCGGATCCCCTCCACTTT | CASSQRGGGGASDPLHF
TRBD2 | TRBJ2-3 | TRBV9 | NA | TGTGCCAGCAGCGTAGGCGGGGGAAGCACAGATACGCAGTATTTT | CASSVGGGSTDTQYF
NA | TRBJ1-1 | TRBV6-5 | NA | TGTGCCAGAACTAAGGGGGTCTTAGACACTGAAGCTTTCTTT | CARTKGVLDTEAFF
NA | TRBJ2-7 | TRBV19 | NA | TGTGCCAGTAGTATAGAAACCAGAAGCGAGCAGTACTTC | CASSIETRSEQYF
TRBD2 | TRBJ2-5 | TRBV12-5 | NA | TGTGCTAGTGGTTCAGAGGCCCGTAGTCTAGCGGGGCAAGAGACCCAGTACTTC | CASGSEARSLAGQETQYF